The 3 T cell receptor beta chains given below trace back to one sample, sequenced in a study of cytomegalovirus exposure and HLA in healthy donors. 60 Vbeta and 13 Jbeta primers were used in PCR. Profiling relied on immunoSEQ multiplex PCR, and the TCRdb table lists in-frame clones only, not all of them. The sample shows approximately 97,000 clones, over 60% of them seen only once. The sample taken for sequencing was PBMCs. Every receptor here comes from a male donor in good health and CMV-seropositive.

The chain recombines TRBV19 with TRBJ1-2; tentatively, D is TRBD1 (5 bases). CDR1 is LNHDA and CDR2 is SQIVND in the germline V gene (reference sequence). The V end was cut by 4 bases, the J end by 8 bases, with 17 bases between. The CDR3 has 14 residues. The DNA for the CDR3 is TGTGCCAGTAGTACAATTGACAGCCTGAGGGGCTACACCTTC. Its translation: CASSTIDSLRGYTF.

This clone turned up a few times. The genes are TRBV6-6 and TRBJ2-1; TRBD2 might be the D (5 bases). The CDR3 extends over 15 amino acids. Germline V gene sequence: CDR1 MNHNY, CDR2 SVGAGI (reference sequence). Trimming removed 2 bases from V and 0 bases from J, with 8 bases in between. The CDR3 coding sequence is TGTGCCAGCAGTTACGAGGACTTCTCCTACAATGAGCAGTTCTTC. This translates into CASSYEDFSYNEQFF.

This clone showed up just once. In the same sample, other DNA sequences code for this CDR3. V and J are TRBV5-1 and TRBJ2-5, with a tentative D call TRBD1 (6 bases). CDR3 length equals 15 residues. Germline V gene lookup returns CDR1 SGHRS and CDR2 YFSETQ. V shed 0 bases and J shed 1 base, with 10 bases lying between them. CDR3 region: CASSLGRGRQETQYF. The CDR3 DNA sequence: TGCGCCAGCAGCTTGGGCAGGGGCCGCCAAGAGACCCAGTACTTC.